The 28 T cell receptor beta chains below all came from one sample that was sequenced in a study of cytomegalovirus exposure and HLA in healthy donors. PCR primers comprised 60 Vbeta and 13 Jbeta primers. Method: immunoSEQ multiplex PCR; TCRdb's copy keeps in-frame clones and lacks some. The data hold 87,000 or so clones, with 7.5% to 8.5% observed a single time. Input material: PBMCs. The source is a man aged 45-65 years in good health and CMV-seronegative.

This clone has a handful of counts. The rearrangement links TRBV14 to TRBJ2-7; TRBD1 is a possible D gene (6 bases). CDR1 is SGHDN, CDR2 FVKESK, per germline. V lost 1 base to trimming and J lost 3 bases, with 13 bases between them. The length of the CDR3 is 15 residues. CDR3 in amino acids: CASSQGGGDNYEQYF. CDR3 nucleotides: TGTGCCAGCAGCCAAGGGGGTGGGGACAACTACGAGCAGTACTTC.

This clone was picked up a small number of times. This chain links TRBV4-1 with TRBJ2-4; 9 bases are a match to TRBD1. Unmatched junction bases numbered 2, after V lost 4 bases and J lost 4 bases. There are 14 residues in the CDR3. Per the germline V gene, CDR1 is MGHRA and CDR2 is YSYEKL. CDR3 coding DNA: TGCGCCAGCAGCCCCGGACAGGGGAAAAACATTCAGTACTTC. Translating gives CASSPGQGKNIQYF.

This clone occurred a few times. The chain recombines TRBV6-1 with TRBJ1-2; 9 bases line up with TRBD1. V trimming: 5 bases; J trimming: 3 bases; junction bases outside the gene matches: 4. The CDR3 contains 14 residues. Germline CDR1 is MNHNS and CDR2 is SASEGT. CDR3 bases: TGTGCCAGCAGTATACAGGGGGCAGACTATGGCTACACCTTC. It translates to CASSIQGADYGYTF.

This clone was seen a handful of times. A read error may account for a junction end that differs from germline. V gene TRBV11-1 combines with J gene TRBJ2-6; 12 positions agree with TRBD1. The CDR3 is 18 residues long. The germline CDR1 and CDR2 sequences are SGHAT and FQDESV (reference sequence). Written as DNA, the CDR3 is TGTGCCAGCAGTTTAGGGACAGGGGGCGTATCTGGGGCCAACGTCCTGACTTTC. This encodes CASSLGTGGVSGANVLTF.

This clone has only a few counts. The chain recombines TRBV5-4 with TRBJ1-1; possibly TRBD1 for D (5 bases). Trimming removed 4 bases at V and 5 bases at J, with 15 bases between. CDR3 length equals 14 residues. The germline CDR1 and CDR2 sequences are SGHNT and YYREEE (reference sequence). The CDR3 spells CASSPDSLRTEAFF. Here the CDR3 DNA reads TGTGCCAGCAGCCCCGACAGTTTGCGAACTGAAGCTTTCTTT. Based on the CDR3 plus reference TRBV5-4 and TRBJ1-1, the full variable domain is ETGVTQSPTHLIKTRGQQVTLRCSSQSGHNTVSWYQQALGQGPQFIFQYYREEENGRGNFPPRFSGLQFPNYSSELNVNALELDDSALYLCASSPDSLRTEAFFGQGTRLTVV.

This clone came up a few times. The chain employs TRBV27 and TRBJ2-3; D unclear. The CDR3 covers 13 residues. CDR1 is MNHEY and CDR2 is SMNVEV in the germline V gene (reference sequence). The V and J ends lost 0 bases and 6 bases respectively, with 7 bases between them. The DNA of the CDR3 is TGTGCCAGCAGTTTATCGATTCAGGATACGCAGTATTTT. The encoded protein is CASSLSIQDTQYF.

This clone showed up just a few times. The chain employs TRBV6-6 and TRBJ1-2; 7 bases are a match to TRBD1. The CDR3 has 14 residues. With 8 bases clipped from V and 5 bases from J, the junction kept 11 bases outside the gene matches. Germline V gene sequence: CDR1 MNHNY, CDR2 SVGAGI (reference sequence). The CDR3 is CASDAGGGPYGYTF. The CDR3 nucleotides read TGTGCCAGCGATGCAGGAGGGGGCCCTTATGGCTACACCTTC.

The chain is built from TRBV2 and TRBJ2-3, with unresolved D. Germline-derived CDR1 and CDR2 are SNHLY and FYNNEI. Trimming shortened V by 7 bases and J by 4 bases, and 18 bases separated the two germline ends. The CDR3 is made up of 15 amino acids. The CDR3 DNA is TGTGCCAGCACTGGCTCGCTAGTAATGTCAGATACGCAGTATTTT. It encodes CASTGSLVMSDTQYF. Variable domain in full (rest from reference TRBV2 and TRBJ2-3): EPEVTQTPSHQVTQMGQEVILRCVPISNHLYFYWYRQILGQKVEFLVSFYNNEISEKSEIFDDQFSVERPDGSNFTLKIRSTKLEDSAMYFCASTGSLVMSDTQYFGPGTRLTVL.

This chain links TRBV19 with TRBJ1-1; D is possibly TRBD1 (6 bases). The germline gives CDR1 LNHDA, CDR2 SQIVND (reference sequence). Trimming left V 5 bases short and J 4 bases short, with 11 bases between. The CDR3 has 13 amino acids. The CDR3 sequence: CASSVQGSTEAFF. DNA of the CDR3: TGTGCCAGTAGTGTACAGGGATCCACTGAAGCTTTCTTT.

This clone has just a few counts. The CDR3, as DNA: TGTGCCAGCAGTCCCCCCAGCGGGGGTTACAATGAGCAGTTCTTC. Its translation: CASSPPSGGYNEQFF. This chain joins TRBV2 and TRBJ2-1; 8 bases are a match to TRBD2. The CDR3 is 15 amino acids. Looked up from germline, CDR1 is SNHLY and CDR2 is FYNNEI. J lost 4 bases, V lost 5 bases, and 7 bases had no gene match.

This clone was seen a few times. The chain is built from TRBV6-8 and TRBJ1-5; 12 bases match TRBD1. CDR3 length equals 19 residues. V shed 6 bases and J 0 bases; nucleotides not matched to a gene: 12. The germline V gene has CDR1 MNHGY and CDR2 SAAAGT. CDR3 DNA sequence: TGTGCCAGCAGGTACCCCCGGGACAGGGGGCTAGCTAGCAATCAGCCCCAGCATTTT. Its protein is CASRYPRDRGLASNQPQHF.

V gene TRBV19 combines with J gene TRBJ2-2; tentative D call: TRBD1 (5 bases). V was shortened by 4 bases and J by 0 bases, with 15 bases between the two germline ends. Germline V gives CDR1 LNHDA, CDR2 SQIVND (reference sequence). The CDR3 runs to 17 residues. The CDR3 nucleotides are TGTGCCAGTAGTACCCTAGGGGAACGCGCGAACACCGGGGAGCTGTTTTTT. Its protein is CASSTLGERANTGELFF.

The chain links TRBV9 to TRBJ1-2, with D possibly TRBD1 on 6 matching bases. The V gene's germline CDR1 is SGDLS and CDR2 YYNGEE. The V and J ends lost 3 bases and 4 bases respectively, with 16 bases between them. This CDR3 region has 15 residues. The CDR3, as DNA: TGTGCCAGCAGCGCACAAGAGACAGGCCCCTATGGCTACACCTTC. This codes for CASSAQETGPYGYTF.

The chain is built from TRBV4-3 and TRBJ1-2; 9 bases line up with TRBD1. In germline, CDR1 is LGHNA, CDR2 YSLEER. The CDR3 totals 15 residues. Trimming took 0 bases from V and 10 from J; bases not matched to a gene: 9. Here the CDR3 DNA reads TGCGCCAGCAGCCAAGATCTAAACCGGGACAGGGCCTACACCTTC. Translation gives CASSQDLNRDRAYTF.

V and J are TRBV5-1 and TRBJ1-4; D unclear. V shed 0 bases and J shed 8 bases, with 11 bases lying between them. Germline CDR1 and CDR2: SGHRS and YFSETQ. The CDR3 has 14 amino acids. For the CDR3, the DNA is TGCGCCAGCAGCTTGGGCTCACGAGGGGAAAAACTGTTTTTT. Its protein is CASSLGSRGEKLFF.

The chain recombines TRBV10-3 with TRBJ2-3, with D tentatively TRBD2 (5 bases). V lost 7 bases, J lost 5 bases, and 19 bases lay in between. Looked up from germline, CDR1 is ENHRY and CDR2 is SYGVKD. This CDR3 comprises 15 residues. CDR3: CAITRGPGLIDTQYF. Written as DNA, the CDR3 is TGTGCCATCACCCGAGGGCCGGGGTTGATAGATACGCAGTATTTT.

The rearrangement links TRBV5-1 to TRBJ1-2; TRBD1 might be the D (6 bases). The length of the CDR3 is 14 residues. V gave up 6 bases and J gave up 5 bases, with 17 bases separating them. CDR1 is SGHRS and CDR2 is YFSETQ in the germline V gene. The CDR3 DNA is TGCGCCAGCAACACAGGGCCGGGGGGTTATGGCTACACCTTC. It translates to CASNTGPGGYGYTF.

This clone occurred a few times. The gene calls are TRBV20-1 and TRBJ1-2; no clear D. The V gene's germline CDR1 is DFQATT and CDR2 SNEGSKA (reference sequence). The CDR3 covers 11 residues. The ends were cut back, 1 base at V and 8 bases at J, with 8 bases in the middle. The CDR3: CSARGGNGYTF. CDR3 coding DNA: TGCAGTGCTAGAGGAGGCAACGGCTACACCTTC.

This clone has a handful of counts. The chain's CDR3 is CASRKPGLSTDTQYF. The DNA of the CDR3 is TGTGCCAGTAGAAAACCGGGACTAAGCACAGATACGCAGTATTTT. The gene calls are TRBV19 and TRBJ2-3, with TRBD2 matching 7 bases. The J segment lost 0 bases and the V segment lost 6 bases, leaving 6 bases of the junction unmatched. CDR3 length equals 15 residues. Germline-derived CDR1 and CDR2 are LNHDA and SQIVND (reference sequence).

This clone was observed a handful of times. The chain couples TRBV7-2 to TRBJ2-4; tentatively, D is TRBD1 (6 bases). The CDR3 length is 16 residues. The germline CDR1 and CDR2 sequences are SGHTA and FQGNSA. The V and J ends lost 5 bases and 1 base respectively, with 15 bases between them. CDR3 region: CASSLQTGLAKNIQYF. The CDR3 nucleotides are TGTGCCAGCAGCCTCCAGACAGGCCTCGCCAAAAACATTCAGTACTTC.

The CDR3 region is CASSEAQRSSGNTIYF. The CDR3 DNA reads as TGTGCCAGCAGTGAAGCGCAACGTAGCTCTGGAAACACCATATATTTT. The V and J genes are TRBV6-1 and TRBJ1-3; D gene ambiguous. CDR1 and CDR2 from the germline V gene are MNHNS and SASEGT. Trimming removed 0 bases at V and 0 bases at J, with 9 bases between. CDR3 length: 16 amino acids.

The genes are TRBV28 and TRBJ1-5; 7 nucleotides match TRBD1. V shed 3 bases, J shed 4 bases, and the junction held 9 bases outside the gene matches. From germline, CDR1 is MDHEN and CDR2 SYDVKM. The CDR3 runs to 16 residues. In DNA, the CDR3 is TGTGCCAGCAGTTTTGGGACCGGGACAGTTAATCAGCCCCAGCATTTT. Translated: CASSFGTGTVNQPQHF.

This clone was observed a few times. This chain joins TRBV19 and TRBJ1-2; a possible D gene is TRBD1 (6 bases). V was clipped by 2 bases and J by 1 base, with 11 bases between them. Germline CDR1 reads LNHDA; CDR2 reads SQIVND (reference sequence). This CDR3 is 15 amino acids long. This chain's CDR3 is CASSIIQGGNYGYTF. The CDR3 DNA follows: TGTGCCAGTAGTATAATTCAAGGGGGTAACTATGGCTACACCTTC.

This chain links TRBV28 with TRBJ2-5; a possible D gene is TRBD2 (6 bases). CDR1 is MDHEN, CDR2 SYDVKM, per germline. The CDR3 runs 15 residues. V dropped 5 bases and J dropped 0 bases, with 13 bases sitting between them. Here the CDR3 DNA reads TGTGCCAGCAGTCTCTTACTAGCTTACCAAGAGACCCAGTACTTC. It codes for CASSLLLAYQETQYF.

This clone was observed a handful of times. The chain couples TRBV6-6 to TRBJ1-2; tentatively, D is TRBD1 (6 bases). CDR1 and CDR2 from the germline V gene are MNHNY and SVGAGI (reference sequence). V was shortened by 5 bases and J by 4 bases, with 14 bases between the two germline ends. This CDR3 is built from 14 residues. CDR3 region: CASSGTGNTYGYTF. The CDR3 DNA sequence: TGTGCCAGCAGTGGTACAGGGAATACCTATGGCTACACCTTC.

The table lists this clone with a few counts. The chain couples TRBV9 to TRBJ2-7, with a possible D match to TRBD1 (6 bases). V lost 3 bases, J lost 2 bases, and 15 bases lay in between. Germline V gene lookup returns CDR1 SGDLS and CDR2 YYNGEE. The CDR3 consists of 15 residues. In DNA, the CDR3 is TGTGCCAGCAGCGCCCGTCCGGGACAACCCTACGAGCAGTACTTC. Protein sequence: CASSARPGQPYEQYF.

The V call is TRBV6-1, the J call TRBJ2-7, with 9 bases aligning to TRBD1. The V gene end was trimmed by 2 bases and the J gene end by 4 bases; junction bases not matched to a gene: 9. The CDR3 consists of 16 residues. CDR1 and CDR2 (germline): MNHNS, SASEGT. DNA of the CDR3: TGTGCCAGCAGTGAATCCGCGGGACAGGGTCTATACGAGCAGTACTTC. It codes for CASSESAGQGLYEQYF.

This clone was picked up a small number of times. V gene TRBV19 combines with J gene TRBJ1-5, with 7 bases matching TRBD1. The CDR3 consists of 13 residues. Germline CDR1 reads LNHDA; CDR2 reads SQIVND (reference sequence). The ends lost 5 bases at V and 7 bases at J; junction bases unmatched: 5. The DNA of the CDR3 is TGTGCCAGTAGTCGACAGGGTGGGCAGCCCCAGCATTTT. Protein sequence: CASSRQGGQPQHF. Variable domain in full (rest from reference TRBV19 and TRBJ1-5): DGGITQSPKYLFRKEGQNVTLSCEQNLNHDAMYWYRQDPGQGLRLIYYSQIVNDFQKGDIAEGYSVSREKKESFPLTVTSAQKNPTAFYLCASSRQGGQPQHFGDGTRLSIL.